This TCR beta chain was sequenced for a study of T cell responses to AZD1222 COVID-19 vaccine. General study findings and limits: Spike as a whole was targeted by vaccine-associated CD4 TCRs, dominant at 160-218 and 743-854. The repertoires were collected only after the peak T cell response. Baseline testing showed seropositivity in only six AZD1222 recipients.

TCRdb's copy holds only in-frame clones and misses some; the assay was immunoSEQ multiplex PCR. The repertoire holds approximately 68,000 clones, with 88% as singletons. From germline, CDR1 is SGHAT and CDR2 FQNNGV. With 3 bases removed from V and 5 bases from J, the gap between germline ends came to 12 bases. The CDR3 runs 14 residues. Worth noting for this clone: Its cognate antigen is unknown.

The material was peripheral blood, obtained 28 days after the second dose of the MenACWY control vaccine. The chain uses TRBV11-2 and TRBJ2-3; no clear D gene. The receptor's source is an adult who received the MenACWY meningococcal vaccine as a control. CDR3 sequence reads: CASSFVASGDTQYF. The CDR3 coding sequence is TGTGCCAGCAGCTTCGTGGCGTCCGGAGATACGCAGTATTTT.